Below, one T cell receptor (beta chain) is given with its context. The target of this receptor is not known. Per-base qualities were not stored, and no clone one base away is much larger. The data stem from a study of T cell responses to AZD1222 COVID-19 vaccine (dated by TCRdb to the early 2020s). Study-wide context: A total of 230 to 250 trial participants underwent TCR sequencing, of whom 207 received two doses of AZD1222 and about 25 received two doses of the MenACWY control vaccine. Trial participants were enrolled by age into subgroups of 18-55, 56-69 and 70-plus years, and roughly 150, 30 and 60 TCR-sequenced participants, respectively, were included in these subgroups.

The CDR3 regions of human TCRbeta chains were analyzed by immunosequencing. The authors' analysis ran thus. Repertoire TCRs were matched against a reference library of SARS-CoV-2-specific TCRs generated with the MIRA antigen-specificity platform. Breadth was defined as the fraction of unique TCRs that were SARS-CoV-2-associated, and depth was defined as the fraction of total T cells that were SARS-CoV-2-associated. Each spike-specific TCR was assigned to its reactive spike region and to a CD4 or CD8 class using the MIRA data. Log10-transformed breadth and depth values were compared by one-way ANOVA with Sidak's multiple comparisons tests. TCRdb carries this immuneACCESS record with in-frame sequences only. Its versions omit some clonotypes, under half of them owing to an unresolved V gene in the studies checked, with the rest unexplained. The V and J calls and clone size come from that table; D and trimming were worked out from the DNA. The sample has some 140,000 clones on record, more than 85% of them singletons. The ten largest account for under 2% of the sample.

V is clipped by 2 bases and J by 7 bases, and the sequence between their germline boundaries is 9 bases long. CDR1 and CDR2 are drawn from the germline V gene (reference sequence): GTSNPN, SVGIG. From its cysteine to its phenylalanine, the CDR3 spans 12 amino acids. Just CDR3 DNA is preserved here, 36 bases in frame from base 1. Results the study describes overall, beyond this receptor: Epitopes outside the regions mutated in the B.1.351 and B.1.1.7 variants were reportedly recognized by nearly half of the unique spike-specific TCRs. The whole spike protein was spanned by vaccine-associated CD4 TCRs, and dominant responses were seen in regions 160-218 and 743-854. In the small 56-69-year group, the increase in depth fell short of significance, most likely because of low power. Because no samples from the day 14 peak response were available, repertoires could be characterized only after the peak T cell response. Conclusions about previously exposed vaccinees are limited because only five to seven AZD1222 recipients were SARS-CoV-2 seropositive at baseline. Participants were mostly white British and included more females than males, and it was suggested by the authors that clonal diversity may have been underestimated. After two AZD1222 doses, both the breadth and the depth of spike-specific TCRs were significantly higher than at day 0 and than in MenACWY recipients.

Reading the label with the study, this specimen's time point is: about 28 days (+/-7) after the second vaccine dose. AZD1222 recipients given second doses at about 4 weeks or at about 12 weeks were pooled, since spike-specific TCR depth and breadth were not found to differ between the two schedules. Vaccinee samples came from UK trials COV001 and COV002, including a single-blind randomized controlled phase 2/3 trial of AZD1222 (ChAdOx1 nCoV-19) in healthy adults. Trial participant PBMC samples were collected at day 0 and day 28 after the second dose for TCRbeta chain sequencing. The sequencing used peripheral blood, collected 28 days after the second AZD1222 dose. The rearrangement joined TRBV30 to TRBJ1-3; the D gene identity is not certain. The receptor comes from an adult who received the AZD1222 COVID-19 vaccine. The encoded CDR3 is CAWSPPINTIYF. The DNA is TGTGCCTGGAGTCCCCCCATCAACACCATATATTTT.